This entry describes one T cell receptor (beta chain). The clone's antigen remains unknown. No base qualities exist here, and no much larger clone lies one base off it. Donors were 39 systemically healthy Caucasian individuals from Russia aged roughly 6 to 100 years. Approximately 10 milliliters of peripheral blood were collected from each donor into EDTA-treated Vacutainer tubes. Ficoll-Paque density-gradient centrifugation was used to isolate PBMCs, with at least 7 million obtained per sample. Trizol reagent was used to extract total RNA from the PBMCs, yielding at least 6 micrograms per sample. For every donor, flow cytometry on a PBMC aliquot measured the percentage of naive CD45RAhigh/CD27high T cells. The receptor library was made with 5' RACE. TCRdb names Illumina HiSeq 2500 as the instrument used. The second PCR ran for roughly 7 to 12 cycles and used a J-beta primer mix along with a sample-barcoded 5' primer. A template-switch 5' adaptor carrying 12 random nucleotides introduced a unique molecular identifier onto each TCR beta cDNA molecule. At least 2.5 million CDR3-containing paired-end reads were obtained from each sample. First-strand cDNA synthesis was performed from all RNA using the Mint cDNA synthesis kit, with priming by a TRBC-specific oligonucleotide. Following uracil-DNA glycosylase treatment, a first 18-cycle PCR with universal primers M1SS and BC2_uni_R was performed on all cDNA. As for how the authors treated the data: Normalization of each sample was performed by random selection of 1 million high-quality reads, each carrying a distinct molecular identifier. Instead of being binned into consensus sequences, reads that shared molecular identifiers were thrown out. MiTCR, run with a Q25 quality threshold and the strictest error-elimination algorithm, handled CDR3 identification, clonotype clustering and error correction. Lower-bound total TCR beta diversity was estimated with a nonparametric unseen species model using Euler transformation. The public reads were reprocessed in TCRdb via fastp at Q25 and MiXCR, keeping in-frame beta chains. Each entry merges the rows of one CDR3 protein and shows their most common DNA and genes. The V and J calls, along with clone size, are taken from TCRdb and not from the paper's own processing. The sample table contains around 500,000 distinct CDR3 sequences; only one count was recorded for around 50% of them. The biggest ten clones account for around 23% of the sample.

This specimen comes from a study of blood T cells in healthy people across ages (dated by TCRdb to the mid-2010s). Background on the whole study: Template switching captured roughly one uniquely barcoded TCR beta cDNA molecule per two T cells in model experiments. The study measured age-related changes in TCR beta repertoire diversity using deep sequencing normalized with unique cDNA molecular identifiers. Donors were grouped into four age groups: young (average approximately 16 years), middle-aged (over 35), aged (around 60) and long-lived (approximately 75). To avoid experimental bias, donors of different ages were spread randomly across the sequencing lanes. Two additional independent replicas of 1 million unique cDNA reads from the same blood draw were analyzed for two donors (one aged 18 to 30 and one aged 80 or older). Paper-wide results and their limitations: Estimates of total diversity from one million sequenced T cells were regarded as lower bounds and underestimates. The percentage of naive T cells measured by flow cytometry correlated strongly with observed TCR beta diversity. Because donor CMV infection status was unknown, age-related changes in expanded clonotypes were potentially confounded. Compared with the aged group, more naive CD4+ T cells, fewer expanded clones and increased TCR diversity were shown by the long-lived group, suggesting age selection. Conclusive comparison of naive and antigen-experienced compartments was prevented by the profiling of bulk unsorted PBMCs. Observed TCR beta diversity per million T cells fell roughly linearly with age, and a significant reduction was already apparent by age around 40.

The CDR3 measures 15 amino acids from cysteine to phenylalanine. Only the CDR3 DNA is retained, 45 bases long and in frame from the first base. V trim: 6 bases; J trim: 9 bases; unmatched bases: 11. CDR1 and CDR2 were assigned from the germline V gene (reference sequence) as MNHEY and SMNVEV. The rearrangement joined TRBV27 to TRBJ1-6, and TRBD1 aligns with 7 junction nucleotides. Sequencing was done on a sample of blood. The TCR was taken from an elderly man in good health. The CDR3 reads CASRPIQGYPSPLHF. The sequenced DNA is TGTGCCAGCAGGCCGATACAGGGGTACCCTTCACCCCTCCACTTT.